One and the same sample provided the 31 T cell receptor beta chains below, sequenced in a study of T cells in narcolepsy. The data were produced by immunoSEQ multiplex PCR, yet TCRdb's version contains in-frame clones alone and is incomplete. The table lists about 33,000 clones, under 90% of them singletons. Sequences were obtained from CD45RA- memory CD4+ T cells from PBMCs. The source of these receptors is a human donor with narcolepsy.

The chain is built from TRBV9 and TRBJ2-7; the D gene could be TRBD1 or TRBD2 (5 bases each). V was trimmed by 0 bases and J by 6 bases, leaving 16 bases between them. This CDR3 has 15 amino acids. From germline, CDR1 is SGDLS and CDR2 YYNGEE. The CDR3 region is CASSVAAVGLGEQYF. CDR3 sequence (DNA): TGTGCCAGCAGCGTAGCAGCGGTGGGGCTTGGCGAGCAGTACTTC. The full variable domain, with the rest looked up from reference TRBV9 and TRBJ2-7, is DSGVTQTPKHLITATGQRVTLRCSPRSGDLSVYWYQQSLDQGLQFLIQYYNGEERAKGNILERFSAQQFPDLHSELNLSSLELGDSALYFCASSVAAVGLGEQYFGPGTRLTVT.

Remarks on this clone: At one end, the junction sequence differs from germline, possibly due to a read error. This sequence joins TRBV28 and TRBJ2-4, with 9 bases matching TRBD1. This CDR3 has 11 residues. Germline V gene sequence: CDR1 MDHEN, CDR2 SYDVKM. CDR3 DNA: TGTGCCAGCAGTGAAGACAGGGGGTCGGACTTC. Amino acid sequence: CASSEDRGSDF.

The rearrangement links TRBV11-2 to TRBJ1-1; 7 bases line up with TRBD1. V was pared by 1 base and J by 5 bases, with 7 bases of the junction left unmatched. The CDR3 loop spans 15 amino acids. Germline V gives CDR1 SGHAT, CDR2 FQNNGV. CDR3 in amino acids: CASSLGRDRRTEAFF. The DNA for the CDR3 is TGTGCCAGCAGCTTAGGGAGGGACAGAAGGACTGAAGCTTTCTTT.

The chain employs TRBV6-1 and TRBJ1-5; 9 nucleotides align to TRBD1. Germline CDR1 MNHNS, CDR2 SASEGT. The trim removed 5 bases at V and 6 bases at J, leaving 5 bases unmatched. The CDR3 loop spans 14 amino acids. The CDR3 spells CASSSGTGFQPQHF. DNA of the CDR3: TGTGCCAGCAGTTCCGGGACAGGGTTTCAGCCCCAGCATTTT.

The chain combines TRBV4-1 with TRBJ2-5, with TRBD1 as a possible D gene (6 bases). Germline values: CDR1 MGHRA, CDR2 YSYEKL. The CDR3 runs to 14 residues. Deletions cut 3 bases from V and 1 base from J, with 9 bases between. CDR3 coding DNA: TGCGCCAGCAGCCATGTGGGGGCCCAAGAGACCCAGTACTTC. Residues: CASSHVGAQETQYF.

The V gene is TRBV4-3, the J gene TRBJ1-5, with a possible D match to TRBD1 (5 bases). The germline gives CDR1 LGHNA, CDR2 YSLEER. This CDR3 contains 16 residues. V was cut by 2 bases and J by 3 bases, with 14 bases left in between. The CDR3 region has the DNA TGCGCCAGCAGCCAACAGGGACTTCTGACCAATCAGCCCCAGCATTTT. Its protein product is CASSQQGLLTNQPQHF.

The V and J genes are TRBV5-1 and TRBJ2-5; tentative D call: TRBD1 (6 bases). The J call may be incorrect, as the DNA end agrees better with TRBJ2-7. Per germline, CDR1 SGHRS and CDR2 YFSETQ. This CDR3 is built from 15 residues. This chain's CDR3 is CASSPLDSTSYEQYF. CDR3 DNA sequence: TGCGCCAGCAGCCCCCTGGACAGTACCTCCTACGAGCAGTACTTC.

The chain couples TRBV6-4 to TRBJ2-3; TRBD2 matches at 8 bases. The CDR3 is made up of 16 amino acids. Germline CDR1 reads MRHNA; CDR2 reads SNTAGT. V was pared by 0 bases and J by 6 bases, with 8 bases of the junction left unmatched. The CDR3 bases are TGTGCCAGCAGTGACTCATCCAGCGGGAGCCCCGATACGCAGTATTTT. Protein sequence: CASSDSSSGSPDTQYF.

The V and J genes are TRBV4-1 and TRBJ1-2, with D tentatively TRBD1 (6 bases). The CDR3 length is 14 residues. Germline values: CDR1 MGHRA, CDR2 YSYEKL. The V end was cut by 4 bases, the J end by 7 bases, with 16 bases between. In DNA form, the CDR3 reads TGCGCCAGCAGCCGGGAGAGGGGGGTGGGTGGCTACACCTTC. Protein product: CASSRERGVGGYTF.

The chain recombines TRBV19 with TRBJ1-5; the D is unclear. Trimming removed 8 bases at V and 0 bases at J, with 11 bases between. The CDR3 sequence is 14 residues long. In germline, CDR1 is LNHDA, CDR2 SQIVND (reference sequence). The CDR3 loop is CASGELFSNQPQHF. The CDR3 DNA sequence: TGTGCCAGTGGAGAATTATTTAGCAATCAGCCCCAGCATTTT. Combining the CDR3 with reference TRBV19 and TRBJ1-5 gives the whole variable domain DGGITQSPKYLFRKEGQNVTLSCEQNLNHDAMYWYRQDPGQGLRLIYYSQIVNDFQKGDIAEGYSVSREKKESFPLTVTSAQKNPTAFYLCASGELFSNQPQHFGDGTRLSIL.

The chain recombines TRBV11-2 with TRBJ2-3; TRBD1 might be the D (6 bases). V dropped 0 bases and J dropped 6 bases, with 13 bases sitting between them. The CDR3 spans 15 residues. In germline, CDR1 is SGHAT, CDR2 FQNNGV. The CDR3 is CASSLEGAGADTQYF. CDR3 DNA sequence: TGTGCCAGCAGCTTAGAGGGTGCAGGGGCCGATACGCAGTATTTT.

The chain uses TRBV21-1 and TRBJ1-2. TRBV21-1 is a pseudogene locus. The CDR3 spans 12 residues. Here the CDR3 DNA reads TGTGCCAGCAGCAAACTGAACTATGGCTACACCTTC. Protein sequence: CASSKLNYGYTF.

The chain carries TRBV18 and TRBJ2-1; 9 bases are a match to TRBD2. V lost 1 base to trimming and J lost 3 bases; unmatched junction nucleotides: 7. CDR3 length: 17 amino acids. Germline V gene lookup returns CDR1 KGHSH and CDR2 LQKENI. DNA for the CDR3: TGTGCCAGCTCACCACTTCGCGGCGGGGGGGGCTACAATGAGCAGTTCTTC. It translates to CASSPLRGGGGYNEQFF.

J is TRBJ2-3 and V is TRBV7-3; the D is unclear. V was clipped by 8 bases and J by 3 bases, with 15 bases between them. The CDR3 totals 14 residues. CDR1 is SGHTA and CDR2 is FQGTGA in the germline V gene. This CDR3 is CASSPSLGTDTQYF. CDR3 sequence (DNA): TGTGCCAGCTCCCCGAGCCTAGGGACAGATACGCAGTATTTT.

The genes are TRBV6-1 and TRBJ2-7; D is possibly TRBD2 (5 bases). The V gene's germline CDR1 is MNHNS and CDR2 SASEGT. Trimming cost V 5 bases and J 1 base, with 12 bases left between them. This CDR3 comprises 14 residues. The CDR3 DNA follows: TGTGCCAGCAGTTGGACGGGGAATTCCTACGAGCAGTACTTC. It is translated as CASSWTGNSYEQYF.

This sequence joins TRBV7-2 and TRBJ2-2, with D uncertain. Germline V gives CDR1 SGHTA, CDR2 FQGNSA. CDR3 size: 15 residues. The V end lost 3 bases, the J end lost 4 bases, and 12 bases lay between the germline ends. The CDR3 coding sequence is TGTGCCAGCAGCTTGACCCGTCGAGGCACCGGGGAGCTGTTTTTT. Encoded protein: CASSLTRRGTGELFF.

The chain is built from TRBV19 and TRBJ2-5; D not certain. The CDR3 extends over 16 amino acids. CDR1 and CDR2 (germline): LNHDA, SQIVND (reference sequence). V lost 6 bases, J lost 4 bases, and 21 bases lay in between. The CDR3 protein is CASSLKGASLGETQYF. CDR3 sequence (DNA): TGTGCCAGTAGCTTAAAAGGTGCCTCGCTGGGAGAGACCCAGTACTTC.

V gene TRBV6-5 combines with J gene TRBJ1-6; D is perhaps TRBD1 (5 bases). Trimming stripped 6 bases from V and 1 base from J, with 10 bases between. The CDR3 has 15 amino acids. The V gene's germline CDR1 is MNHEY and CDR2 SVGAGI. In nucleotides, the CDR3 is TGTGCCAGCAGACCAAGGGGTTCCTATAATTCACCCCTCCACTTT. Its translation is CASRPRGSYNSPLHF.

The chain combines TRBV5-1 with TRBJ2-1; TRBD2 matches at 9 bases. V lost 1 base to trimming and J lost 3 bases; unmatched junction nucleotides: 5. The CDR3 is made up of 16 amino acids. CDR1 and CDR2 from the germline V gene are SGHRS and YFSETQ. The CDR3 sequence is CASSLTIAGDYNEQFF. DNA of the CDR3: TGCGCCAGCAGCTTGACTATAGCGGGAGACTACAATGAGCAGTTCTTC.

The chain links TRBV7-9 to TRBJ2-7, with D tentatively TRBD1 or TRBD2 (5 bases each). The V gene lost 5 bases and the J gene lost 1 base, with 18 bases spanning the gap. This CDR3 is built from 16 residues. Germline assignment: CDR1 SEHNR and CDR2 FQNEAQ (reference sequence). The CDR3 here is CASSARLGESSYEQYF. Written as DNA, the CDR3 is TGTGCCAGCAGCGCCCGGTTGGGGGAGTCGTCCTACGAGCAGTACTTC.

The chain recombines TRBV19 with TRBJ2-1; a weak D match, TRBD2 (5 bases). The germline CDR1 and CDR2 sequences are LNHDA and SQIVND (reference sequence). The CDR3 is 14 amino acids. V gave up 3 bases and J gave up 12 bases, with 18 bases separating them. CDR3 region: CASSMSGMVHGQFF. Here the CDR3 DNA reads TGTGCCAGTAGTATGTCGGGGATGGTCCATGGGCAGTTCTTC.

The rearrangement uses TRBV5-1 and TRBJ2-3; D possibly corresponds to TRBD2 (6 bases). Deletions cut 3 bases from V and 6 bases from J, with 11 bases between. The CDR3 sequence is 13 residues long. Germline values: CDR1 SGHRS, CDR2 YFSETQ. The CDR3 DNA reads TGCGCCAGCAGCTCGAGCGGAGGGGATACGCAGTATTTT. Translated, it gives CASSSSGGDTQYF.

This clone was counted once. The chain carries TRBV29-1 and TRBJ2-1, with D maybe TRBD1 (6 bases). This CDR3 has 14 residues. The ends were cut back, 5 bases at V and 3 bases at J, with 14 bases in the middle. The germline V gene encodes CDR1 SQVTM and CDR2 ANQGSEA. CDR3: CSVFRGADYNEQFF. CDR3 DNA: TGCAGCGTTTTCAGGGGCGCCGACTACAATGAGCAGTTCTTC.

The chain recombines TRBV7-2 with TRBJ1-5; maybe TRBD1 (5 bases). Germline V lookup: CDR1 SGHTA, CDR2 FQGNSA. V was cut by 5 bases and J by 5 bases, with 16 bases left in between. The CDR3 totals 15 residues. CDR3 protein: CASSQWDGADQPQHF. The CDR3 DNA reads as TGTGCCAGCAGCCAGTGGGACGGGGCCGATCAGCCCCAGCATTTT.

The chain is built from TRBV7-2 and TRBJ2-1; D might be TRBD2 (6 bases). Germline-derived CDR1 and CDR2 are SGHTA and FQGNSA. The CDR3 contains 15 residues. Between the trimmed V and J ends, which lost 1 base and 9 bases, there was a span of 16 bases. The CDR3 DNA follows: TGTGCCAGCAGCTTAGTGTCGCCATTGGGAGGTGAGCAGTTCTTC. It yields the protein CASSLVSPLGGEQFF. Combining the CDR3 with reference TRBV7-2 and TRBJ2-1 gives the whole variable domain GAGVSQSPSNKVTEKGKDVELRCDPISGHTALYWYRQSLGQGLEFLIYFQGNSAPDKSGLPSDRFSAERTGGSVSTLTIQRTQQEDSAVYLCASSLVSPLGGEQFFGPGTRLTVL.

The chain is built from TRBV9 and TRBJ2-2; 9 bases are shared with TRBD2. Losses at the gene ends were 0 bases for V and 6 bases for J; bases not matched to a gene: 3. The CDR3 length is 15 residues. The germline V gene has CDR1 SGDLS and CDR2 YYNGEE. The CDR3 spells CASSVDSSGAGELFF. The CDR3, as DNA: TGTGCCAGCAGCGTAGATTCTAGCGGGGCCGGGGAGCTGTTTTTT. The entire variable domain, with the rest obtained from reference TRBV9 and TRBJ2-2, is as follows: DSGVTQTPKHLITATGQRVTLRCSPRSGDLSVYWYQQSLDQGLQFLIQYYNGEERAKGNILERFSAQQFPDLHSELNLSSLELGDSALYFCASSVDSSGAGELFFGEGSRLTVL.

The rearrangement uses TRBV30 and TRBJ1-2, with a possible D match to TRBD1 (5 bases). CDR1 is GTSNPN and CDR2 is SVGIG in the germline V gene (reference sequence). V gave up 4 bases and J gave up 0 bases, with 6 bases separating them. The CDR3 is 12 residues long. The CDR3 region is CAWTGPNYGYTF. CDR3 DNA: TGTGCCTGGACAGGGCCTAACTATGGCTACACCTTC.

V gene TRBV6-1 combines with J gene TRBJ1-5; D is unclear. The germline CDR1 and CDR2 sequences are MNHNS and SASEGT. The CDR3 length is 11 residues. The ends were cut back, 8 bases at V and 3 bases at J, with 5 bases in the middle. The CDR3 sequence is CASGLNQPQHF. The CDR3 DNA is TGTGCCAGCGGACTCAATCAGCCCCAGCATTTT.

Only one count was recorded for this clone. This chain joins TRBV6-5 and TRBJ1-5; 9 bases map to TRBD1. Per the germline V gene, CDR1 is MNHEY and CDR2 is SVGAGI. V shed 5 bases and J 7 bases; nucleotides not matched to a gene: 3. The CDR3 runs to 13 residues. The CDR3 DNA is TGTGCCAGCAGTCGGGACAGGGCCCAGCCCCAGCATTTT. Its protein is CASSRDRAQPQHF.

In this sample, this clone turned up once. J is TRBJ2-3 and V is TRBV27; D remains ambiguous. CDR3 size: 12 residues. V was pared by 6 bases and J by 4 bases, with 8 bases between. Germline values: CDR1 MNHEY, CDR2 SMNVEV (reference sequence). The CDR3: CASRGFSDTQYF. The CDR3, as DNA: TGTGCCAGCAGGGGATTCTCAGATACGCAGTATTTT.

V and J are TRBV27 and TRBJ2-3, with 9 bases aligning to TRBD2. The trim removed 5 bases at V and 0 bases at J, leaving 6 bases unmatched. Per the germline V gene, CDR1 is MNHEY and CDR2 is SMNVEV (reference sequence). The CDR3 consists of 16 residues. CDR3: CASSLPSGASTDTQYF. As DNA, the CDR3 is TGTGCCAGCAGTCTTCCTAGCGGGGCGAGCACAGATACGCAGTATTTT.